The 14 T cell receptor beta chains below come from one sample, sequenced in a study of blood T cell repertoires in COVID-19. Clones were read by immunoSEQ multiplex PCR, and TCRdb kept only the in-frame ones, dropping some. The sample yields more than 250,000 clones, roughly 88% seen once. The specimen was PBMCs or T cells enriched from blood (not recorded which). These receptors were collected from a woman aged 35 to 49 with acute COVID-19.

There are a few counts of this clone. V is TRBV28 and J is TRBJ2-7; D might be TRBD1 (6 bases). Germline-derived CDR1 and CDR2 are MDHEN and SYDVKM. Trimming shortened V by 6 bases and J by 0 bases, and 18 bases separated the two germline ends. The CDR3 spans 16 residues. CDR3 coding DNA: TGTGCCAGCAGGTCAACCGGGACATACTACTCCTACGAGCAGTACTTC. It translates to CASRSTGTYYSYEQYF. Combining the CDR3 with reference TRBV28 and TRBJ2-7 gives the whole variable domain DVKVTQSSRYLVKRTGEKVFLECVQDMDHENMFWYRQDPGLGLRLIYFSYDVKMKEKGDIPEGYSVSREKKERFSLILESASTNQTSMYLCASRSTGTYYSYEQYFGPGTRLTVT.

The genes are TRBV6-5 and TRBJ2-3, with 7 bases aligning to TRBD2. Looked up from germline, CDR1 is MNHEY and CDR2 is SVGAGI. The CDR3 extends over 14 amino acids. The ends lost 6 bases at V and 5 bases at J; junction bases unmatched: 8. The CDR3 coding sequence is TGTGCCAGCAGGCCGAGCGGGACCGGAGATACGCAGTATTTT. This gives the protein CASRPSGTGDTQYF.

This chain joins TRBV7-2 and TRBJ2-3; 7 bases are a match to TRBD2. V gave up 2 bases and J gave up 2 bases; unmatched junction bases: 4. The CDR3 runs 15 residues. The germline CDR1 and CDR2 sequences are SGHTA and FQGNSA. The CDR3 sequence is CASSLQAGDTDTQYF. The DNA for the CDR3 is TGTGCCAGCAGCTTACAGGCGGGAGACACAGATACGCAGTATTTT.

The genes are TRBV4-2 and TRBJ2-1, with 10 bases matching TRBD2. The germline CDR1 and CDR2 sequences are LGHNA and YNFKEQ. The CDR3 is made up of 15 amino acids. V lost 5 bases and J lost 8; bases outside the gene matches: 9. CDR3 nucleotides: TGTGCCAGCAGCTACGGGACTAGCGAGAACTATGAGCAGTTCTTC. Its protein is CASSYGTSENYEQFF.

The V and J genes are TRBV5-5 and TRBJ2-7; 7 bases fit TRBD1. The CDR3 extends over 15 amino acids. Germline V gene sequence: CDR1 SGHKS, CDR2 YYEKEE (reference sequence). The V and J ends lost 4 bases and 3 bases, in that order; junction bases with no gene match: 10. CDR3 DNA sequence: TGTGCCAGCAGCCCACGGACAGGATCTGGCTACGAGCAGTACGTC. This encodes CASSPRTGSGYEQYV.

This chain links TRBV2 with TRBJ2-5; D ambiguous. V shed 6 bases and J shed 3 bases, with 5 bases lying between them. Germline values: CDR1 SNHLY, CDR2 FYNNEI. This CDR3 contains 11 residues. For the CDR3, the DNA is TGTGCCAGCAGCGAGGAAGAGACCCAGTACTTC. Encoded protein: CASSEEETQYF.

The chain uses TRBV30 and TRBJ1-1; D is ambiguous. The germline CDR1 and CDR2 sequences are GTSNPN and SVGIG (reference sequence). The CDR3 has 13 residues. Deletions cut 0 bases from V and 1 base from J, with 6 bases between. CDR3 loop: CAWSVTRNTEAFF. CDR3 bases: TGTGCCTGGAGTGTGACTAGGAACACTGAAGCTTTCTTT.

The rearrangement uses TRBV24-1 and TRBJ2-7; 8 nucleotides align to TRBD2. Germline V lookup: CDR1 KGHDR, CDR2 SFDVKD. The junction had 3 bases not matched to a gene; V was cut back by 1 base and J by 2 bases. This CDR3 contains 15 residues. Written as DNA, the CDR3 is TGTGCCACCAGTGATTTCAGCGGGGGAACCTACGAGCAGTACTTC. Amino acids: CATSDFSGGTYEQYF.

CDR3 in DNA: TGCGCCAGTACCACCGTCACAGGGACCGAAAACACCATATATTTT. This translates into CASTTVTGTENTIYF. The rearrangement links TRBV5-1 to TRBJ1-3, with a tentative D call TRBD1 (6 bases). Germline CDR1 and CDR2: SGHRS and YFSETQ. Trimming removed 8 bases at V and 6 bases at J, with 21 bases between. The CDR3 is 15 residues long. The entire variable domain, with the rest obtained from reference TRBV5-1 and TRBJ1-3, is as follows: KAGVTQTPRYLIKTRGQQVTLSCSPISGHRSVSWYQQTPGQGLQFLFEYFSETQRNKGNFPGRFSGRQFSNSRSEMNVSTLELGDSALYLCASTTVTGTENTIYFGEGSWLTVV.

This chain uses TRBV7-9 with TRBJ2-5; 7 bases fit TRBD1. With 5 bases clipped from V and 5 bases from J, the junction kept 14 bases outside the gene matches. The CDR3 consists of 16 residues. CDR1 is SEHNR, CDR2 FQNEAQ, per germline (reference sequence). The CDR3 region has the DNA TGTGCCAGCAGCCCCCGACAGGGCCCGCGTGTGGAGACCCAGTACTTC. Its protein is CASSPRQGPRVETQYF.

The V gene is TRBV11-2, the J gene TRBJ2-6; D gene ambiguous. Trimming stripped 2 bases from V and 11 bases from J, with 7 bases between. The CDR3 runs 12 residues. CDR1 and CDR2 from the germline V gene are SGHAT and FQNNGV. The CDR3: CASSLLTDVLTF. The CDR3 DNA reads as TGTGCCAGCAGCTTACTTACGGACGTCCTGACTTTC.

This clone showed up just once. J is TRBJ2-1 and V is TRBV19; a weak D match, TRBD1 (6 bases). The ends were cut back, 1 base at V and 11 bases at J, with 9 bases in the middle. There are 12 residues in the CDR3. Germline lookup yields CDR1 LNHDA and CDR2 SQIVND (reference sequence). The CDR3 DNA reads as TGTGCCAGTAGTATAGGGGGGCGGCAGCAGTTCTTC. This sequence encodes CASSIGGRQQFF.

The chain has TRBV5-8 and TRBJ1-3; D is perhaps TRBD1 (5 bases). From germline, CDR1 is SGHTS and CDR2 YDEGEE. V was shortened by 5 bases and J by 0 bases, with 15 bases between the two germline ends. The CDR3 loop spans 16 amino acids. CDR3 residues: CASSRQRPSSGNTIYF. Here the CDR3 DNA reads TGTGCCAGCAGTCGACAGAGACCGAGCTCTGGAAACACCATATATTTT.

This clone appeared a few times. The chain joins TRBV10-2 to TRBJ1-1, with D unclear. V was clipped by 0 bases and J by 1 base, with 9 bases between them. Germline V gene lookup returns CDR1 WSHSY and CDR2 SAAADI. The CDR3 has 15 residues. The CDR3 sequence is CASSESTQRNTEAFF. DNA of the CDR3: TGCGCCAGCAGTGAGTCGACCCAGCGGAACACTGAAGCTTTCTTT.